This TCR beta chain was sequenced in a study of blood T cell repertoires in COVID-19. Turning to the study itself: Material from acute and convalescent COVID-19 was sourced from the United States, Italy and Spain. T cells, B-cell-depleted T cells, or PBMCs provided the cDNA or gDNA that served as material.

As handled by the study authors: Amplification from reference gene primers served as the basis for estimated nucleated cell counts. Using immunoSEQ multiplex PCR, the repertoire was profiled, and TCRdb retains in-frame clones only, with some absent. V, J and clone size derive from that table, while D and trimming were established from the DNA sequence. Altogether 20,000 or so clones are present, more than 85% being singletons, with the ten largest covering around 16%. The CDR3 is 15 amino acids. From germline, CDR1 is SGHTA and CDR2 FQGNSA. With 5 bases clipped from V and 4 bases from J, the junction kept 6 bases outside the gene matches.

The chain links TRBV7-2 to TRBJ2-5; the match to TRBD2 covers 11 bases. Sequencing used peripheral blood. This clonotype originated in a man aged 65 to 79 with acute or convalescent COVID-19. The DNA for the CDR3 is TGTGCCAGCAGCCCGCCTGGACTAGCGGGAGAGACCCAGTACTTC. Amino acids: CASSPPGLAGETQYF.